A single sample is the source of the 29 T cell receptor beta chains below, sequenced in a study of neurological immune-mediated disorders. TCRdb reprocessed the 5' RACE reads with MiXCR, giving one entry per CDR3 protein. This table holds approximately 60,000 distinct CDR3 sequences, approximately 3.5% found once. Sequencing was done on a sample of PBMCs. The origin of the receptors is a woman aged 25 to 39 with multiple sclerosis.

This clonotype was counted ten times or more. The genes are TRBV2 and TRBJ1-1; D remains unclear. Germline V gene data show CDR1 as SNHLY and CDR2 as FYNNEI. V dropped 6 bases and J dropped 0 bases, with 11 bases sitting between them. CDR3 length equals 14 residues. CDR3 sequence reads: CASRFLTVNTEAFF. The CDR3 region has the DNA TGTGCCAGCAGATTCCTTACAGTGAACACTGAAGCTTTCTTT.

Ten or more counts support this clonotype. This rearrangement joins TRBV3-1 to TRBJ2-7, with D possibly TRBD2 on 5 matching bases. Germline V gene lookup returns CDR1 LGHDT and CDR2 YNNKEL (reference sequence). The CDR3 sequence is 15 residues long. With 3 bases removed from V and 0 bases from J, the gap between germline ends came to 12 bases. The CDR3 sequence is CASSQRGPSSYEQYF. The CDR3 nucleotides are TGTGCCAGCAGCCAGCGCGGGCCGAGCTCCTACGAGCAGTACTTC.

As for this clonotype: This could be a read error, since a much larger clone is one nucleotide away. The genes are TRBV5-1 and TRBJ2-7; the match to TRBD1 covers 8 bases. Trimming at V came to 4 bases and at J to 2 bases, leaving 11 bases not matched to a gene. Germline loops: CDR1 SGHRS, CDR2 YFSETQ. The CDR3 loop spans 16 amino acids. CDR3 sequence reads: CASSPGGQRGAYEQYF. DNA of the CDR3: TGCGCCAGCAGCCCAGGGGGCCAGAGAGGGGCCTACGAGCAGTACTTC. Based on the CDR3 plus reference TRBV5-1 and TRBJ2-7, the full variable domain is KAGVTQTPRYLIKTRGQQVTLSCSPISGHRSVSWYQQTPGQGLQFLFEYFSETQRNKGNFPGRFSGRQFSNSRSEMNVSTLELGDSALYLCASSPGGQRGAYEQYFGPGTRLTVT.

This clonotype was counted many times. The rearrangement joins TRBV20-1 to TRBJ2-4, with 10 bases aligning to TRBD2. Germline loops: CDR1 DFQATT, CDR2 SNEGSKA (reference sequence). V trimming: 1 base; J trimming: 8 bases; junction bases outside the gene matches: 14. This CDR3 is 17 amino acids long. CDR3 nucleotide sequence: TGCAGTGCTAGAGTTGACCCGTCTAGCGGGAGTAGGTACATTCAGTACTTC. This codes for CSARVDPSSGSRYIQYF.

This clonotype has ten or more counts. The chain carries TRBV5-1 and TRBJ2-3, with D uncertain. V lost 2 bases to trimming and J lost 4 bases, with 5 bases between them. Germline V gives CDR1 SGHRS, CDR2 YFSETQ. The CDR3 is 12 amino acids. DNA for the CDR3: TGCGCCAGCAGCTTACCCGCAGATACGCAGTATTTT. This translates into CASSLPADTQYF.

The table lists this clonotype with many counts. The genes are TRBV5-1 and TRBJ1-3; maybe TRBD1 (6 bases). In germline, CDR1 is SGHRS, CDR2 YFSETQ. The ends were cut back, 2 bases at V and 2 bases at J, with 14 bases in the middle. The CDR3 totals 16 residues. In DNA, the CDR3 is TGCGCCAGCAGCTTACAGGGCCCATCTGCTGGAAACACCATATATTTT. Translating it yields CASSLQGPSAGNTIYF.

This clonotype was counted at least ten times. The chain links TRBV27 to TRBJ1-1, with 7 nucleotides matching TRBD1. V trimming: 5 bases; J trimming: 2 bases; junction bases outside the gene matches: 11. The CDR3 loop spans 16 amino acids. Germline lookup yields CDR1 MNHEY and CDR2 SMNVEV (reference sequence). The CDR3: CASSPRGGSLNTEAFF. The CDR3 bases are TGTGCCAGCAGTCCCAGGGGGGGATCGTTAAACACTGAAGCTTTCTTT.

This clonotype was counted at least ten times. For the CDR3, the DNA is TGTGCCAGCAGCCCCCCTCGCGGGACGGGGACCGGGGAGCTGTTTTTT. It encodes CASSPPRGTGTGELFF. V gene TRBV3-1 combines with J gene TRBJ2-2; a weak D match, TRBD2 (6 bases). CDR3 length: 16 residues. V gave up 4 bases and J gave up 5 bases, with 17 bases separating them. Germline V gene lookup returns CDR1 LGHDT and CDR2 YNNKEL (reference sequence).

This clonotype was counted ten times or more. The chain has TRBV6-2 or TRBV6-3 and TRBJ2-5; 7 positions agree with TRBD1. Germline CDR1 MNHEY, CDR2 SVGEGT. CDR3 size: 15 residues. V trimming: 6 bases; J trimming: 5 bases; junction bases outside the gene matches: 12. CDR3 in amino acids: CASRTGQEYLETQYF. As DNA, the CDR3 is TGTGCCAGCAGGACAGGACAGGAATATCTGGAGACCCAGTACTTC.

This clonotype appeared many times. The chain uses TRBV20-1 and TRBJ2-7; no definite D call. V dropped 7 bases and J dropped 3 bases, with 10 bases sitting between them. This CDR3 has 11 residues. Germline CDR1 DFQATT, CDR2 SNEGSKA (reference sequence). For the CDR3, the DNA is TGCAGTGTTCTGGTTGGCTACGAGCAGTACTTC. Amino acids: CSVLVGYEQYF.

This clonotype showed up just a few times. This chain uses TRBV6-1 with TRBJ1-5; the D is unclear. V dropped 4 bases and J dropped 5 bases, with 9 bases sitting between them. Germline-derived CDR1 and CDR2 are MNHNS and SASEGT. This CDR3 spans 13 amino acids. CDR3 region: CASSATPDQPQHF. CDR3 in DNA: TGTGCCAGCAGTGCCACTCCGGATCAGCCCCAGCATTTT.

This clonotype was seen more than once but under ten times. This may be a read error: a much more frequent sequence differs by one nucleotide. The chain couples TRBV5-1 to TRBJ2-3; a weak D match, TRBD2 (6 bases). There are 15 residues in the CDR3. V lost 4 bases, J lost 2 bases, and 14 bases lay in between. Germline V gene sequence: CDR1 SGHRS, CDR2 YFSETQ. The CDR3 DNA reads TGCGCCAGCAGCCGTAGCGGAACAAACACAGATACGCAGTATTTT. As protein: CASSRSGTNTDTQYF.

This clonotype showed up many times. Here the CDR3 reads CASSSSSYEQYF. CDR3 in DNA: TGCGCCAGCAGCTCTAGCTCCTACGAGCAGTACTTC. V is TRBV5-1 and J is TRBJ2-7; D not resolved. The CDR3 covers 12 residues. With 3 bases removed from V and 0 bases from J, the gap between germline ends came to 4 bases. Germline V CDR1 and CDR2: SGHRS, YFSETQ.

Many counts were recorded for this clonotype. This rearrangement joins TRBV6-5 to TRBJ1-1; D is perhaps TRBD1 (6 bases). The CDR3 loop spans 15 amino acids. Between the trimmed V and J ends, which lost 2 bases and 3 bases, there was a span of 13 bases. The germline CDR1 and CDR2 sequences are MNHEY and SVGAGI. The CDR3 DNA sequence: TGTGCCAGCAGTTACAACGGGGGCTGGGACACTGAAGCTTTCTTT. As protein: CASSYNGGWDTEAFF.

This clonotype was counted many times. The chain combines TRBV7-2 with TRBJ1-2; TRBD1 might be the D (6 bases). V was cut by 1 base and J by 4 bases, with 7 bases left in between. Germline CDR1 SGHTA, CDR2 FQGNSA. The CDR3 extends over 13 amino acids. The CDR3 loop is CASSLGQVYGYTF. CDR3 DNA: TGTGCCAGCAGCTTAGGACAGGTCTATGGCTACACCTTC.

Many counts were recorded for this clonotype. Here the CDR3 DNA reads TGCAGCGTTGGGGGAGAGATCGACGAGCAGTACTTC. It codes for CSVGGEIDEQYF. This chain links TRBV29-1 with TRBJ2-7; D may be TRBD2 (5 bases). The CDR3 is made up of 12 amino acids. The V gene lost 4 bases and the J gene lost 5 bases, with 12 bases spanning the gap. Germline CDR1 and CDR2: SQVTM and ANQGSEA.

This clonotype appeared a few times. The chain is built from TRBV12-3 or TRBV12-4 and TRBJ2-3; no firm D call. The CDR3 is made up of 17 amino acids. Deletions cut 4 bases from V and 3 bases from J, with 20 bases between. The CDR3 protein is CASSSRPSPFKTDTQYF. In DNA, the CDR3 is TGTGCCAGCAGTTCAAGGCCCTCGCCTTTTAAGACAGATACGCAGTATTTT.

This clonotype was seen at least ten times. This rearrangement joins TRBV3-1 to TRBJ2-7; TRBD1 or TRBD2 may be the D gene (5 bases each). The CDR3 has 14 amino acids. CDR1 and CDR2 (germline): LGHDT, YNNKEL (reference sequence). Trimming shortened V by 4 bases and J by 0 bases, and 10 bases separated the two germline ends. CDR3 nucleotides: TGTGCCAGCAGCCGTGGGACGAGCTCCTACGAGCAGTACTTC. It encodes CASSRGTSSYEQYF.

This clonotype was seen repeatedly, ten times or more. This chain uses TRBV7-2 with TRBJ2-3; D tentatively fits TRBD1 or TRBD2 (5 bases each). Trimming shortened V by 1 base and J by 4 bases, and 9 bases separated the two germline ends. Germline CDR1 SGHTA, CDR2 FQGNSA. The CDR3 extends over 14 amino acids. The CDR3 protein is CASSLEGTPDTQYF. For the CDR3, the DNA is TGTGCCAGCAGCTTAGAAGGGACCCCAGATACGCAGTATTTT.

This clonotype showed up many times. This sequence joins TRBV12-3 or TRBV12-4 and TRBJ1-4; D is ambiguous. The CDR3 runs to 14 residues. V shed 6 bases and J shed 4 bases, with 12 bases lying between them. The CDR3 sequence is CASSSDGYNEKLFF. Here the CDR3 DNA reads TGTGCCAGCAGCTCGGACGGATATAATGAAAAACTGTTTTTT.

There are a few counts of this clonotype. V usage is TRBV28 and J usage is TRBJ2-7, with TRBD1 identical over 9 bases. V shed 3 bases, J shed 7 bases, and the junction held 10 bases outside the gene matches. CDR1 MDHEN and CDR2 SYDVKM come from the germline V gene. This CDR3 is built from 15 residues. The CDR3 coding sequence is TGTGCCAGCAGTTTCCTGGGGACAGGGAGGCAAGAGCAGTACTTC. This codes for CASSFLGTGRQEQYF.

There are many counts of this clonotype. This sequence joins TRBV6-6 and TRBJ1-5, with a tentative D call TRBD1 (5 bases). This CDR3 has 15 amino acids. Per germline, CDR1 MNHNY and CDR2 SVGAGI (reference sequence). Trimming stripped 0 bases from V and 7 bases from J, with 13 bases between. CDR3 in DNA: TGTGCCAGCAGTTACTCGTCTCCAGGGCAGCAGCCCCAGCATTTT. Translating it yields CASSYSSPGQQPQHF.

This clonotype was seen ten or more times. This rearrangement joins TRBV5-1 to TRBJ2-7; TRBD2 agrees at 12 bases. CDR1 and CDR2 from the germline V gene are SGHRS and YFSETQ. Trimming cost V 4 bases and J 9 bases; bases outside gene matches: 8. The CDR3 has 14 amino acids. CDR3 bases: TGCGCCAGCAGCCTGACTAGCGGGGGATTAGCGCAGTACTTC. As protein: CASSLTSGGLAQYF. The full variable domain, in which reference TRBV5-1 and TRBJ2-7 provide the parts outside the CDR3, is KAGVTQTPRYLIKTRGQQVTLSCSPISGHRSVSWYQQTPGQGLQFLFEYFSETQRNKGNFPGRFSGRQFSNSRSEMNVSTLELGDSALYLCASSLTSGGLAQYFGPGTRLTVT.

There are many counts of this clonotype. The gene calls are TRBV5-1 and TRBJ1-2, with D tentatively TRBD1 (6 bases). In germline, CDR1 is SGHRS, CDR2 YFSETQ. V was clipped by 4 bases and J by 6 bases, with 16 bases between them. The length of the CDR3 is 14 residues. The CDR3 DNA sequence: TGCGCCAGCAGCACCCCGGGACAAGAACATGGCTACACCTTC. This translates into CASSTPGQEHGYTF.

In this sample, this clonotype turned up many times. The rearrangement uses TRBV6-6 and TRBJ2-5; no clear D. Trimming cost V 7 bases and J 1 base, with 16 bases left between them. This CDR3 spans 15 amino acids. CDR1 is MNHNY and CDR2 is SVGAGI in the germline V gene (reference sequence). CDR3: CASKAHGSGQETQYF. The CDR3 bases are TGTGCCAGCAAGGCCCACGGAAGTGGCCAAGAGACCCAGTACTTC.

Many counts were recorded for this clonotype. The chain recombines TRBV7-9 with TRBJ2-1; D call uncertain. Trimming pared 2 bases from V and 7 bases from J, leaving 6 bases between. This CDR3 comprises 12 residues. Germline CDR1 reads SEHNR; CDR2 reads FQNEAQ (reference sequence). The CDR3 DNA sequence: TGTGCCAGCAGCTTAAGTAGTAATGAGCAGTTCTTC. Encoded protein: CASSLSSNEQFF.

This clonotype was picked up many times. V is TRBV11-1 and J is TRBJ2-6; no clear D. Between the trimmed V and J ends, which lost 2 bases and 1 base, there was a span of 6 bases. The CDR3 has 15 residues. CDR1 is SGHAT, CDR2 FQDESV, per germline (reference sequence). The CDR3 here is CASSLWGSGANVLTF. CDR3 bases: TGTGCCAGCAGCTTATGGGGATCTGGGGCCAACGTCCTGACTTTC.

The chain links TRBV20-1 to TRBJ1-5; no definite D call. The CDR3 consists of 12 residues. V lost 1 base, J lost 2 bases, and 3 bases lay in between. Looked up from germline, CDR1 is DFQATT and CDR2 is SNEGSKA (reference sequence). The CDR3 sequence: CSARAGNQPQHF. CDR3 nucleotides: TGCAGTGCTAGAGCCGGCAATCAGCCCCAGCATTTT.

Many counts were recorded for this clonotype. This chain uses TRBV10-3 with TRBJ1-3; 7 bases match TRBD1. Per germline, CDR1 ENHRY and CDR2 SYGVKD. The V and J ends lost 4 bases and 7 bases, in that order; junction bases with no gene match: 13. CDR3 size: 16 residues. In DNA form, the CDR3 reads TGTGCCATCAGTGTGACCGACCGGGACAGAGCGAACACCATATATTTT. Its translation is CAISVTDRDRANTIYF.